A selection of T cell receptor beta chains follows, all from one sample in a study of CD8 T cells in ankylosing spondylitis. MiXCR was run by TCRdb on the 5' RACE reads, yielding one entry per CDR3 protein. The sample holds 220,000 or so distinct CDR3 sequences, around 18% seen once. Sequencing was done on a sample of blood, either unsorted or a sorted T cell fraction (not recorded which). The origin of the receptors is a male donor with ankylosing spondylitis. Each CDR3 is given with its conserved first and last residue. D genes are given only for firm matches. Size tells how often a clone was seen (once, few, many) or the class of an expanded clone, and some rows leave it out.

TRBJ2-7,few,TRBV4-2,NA,TGTGCCAGCAGCCAAGATTTAGGCCCCACTCGCGGGCAGTACTTC,CASSQDLGPTRGQYF
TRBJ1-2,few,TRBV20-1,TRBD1,TGCAGTGCTAGAGAAAGGGACAGGGCTTATGGCTACACCTTC,CSARERDRAYGYTF
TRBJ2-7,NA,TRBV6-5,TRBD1,TGTGCCAGCAGTTCCATCGGGACAGGGAACTCCTACGAGCAGTACTTC,CASSSIGTGNSYEQYF
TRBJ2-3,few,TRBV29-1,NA,TGCAGCGTTGTTGACCCCTACACAGGACGCACAGATACGCAGTATTTT,CSVVDPYTGRTDTQYF
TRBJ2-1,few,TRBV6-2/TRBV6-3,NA,TGTGCCAGCAGTCTCACTACTATCGTTTCTGGGCAGTTCTTC,CASSLTTIVSGQFF
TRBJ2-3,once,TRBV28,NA,TGTGCCAGCAGTCCCGGGGCGGGAGATACGCAGTATTTT,CASSPGAGDTQYF
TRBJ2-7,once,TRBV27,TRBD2,TGTGCCAGCGGAGCGGGGGAGACCTACGAGCAGTACTTC,CASGAGETYEQYF
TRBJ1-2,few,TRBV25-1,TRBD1,TGTGCCAGCAGCGATACAGGGGGCGCCAACTATGGCTACACCTTC,CASSDTGGANYGYTF
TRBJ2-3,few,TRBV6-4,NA,TGTGCCAGCAGTGACTCACTAGCCTCCACAGATACGCAGTATTTT,CASSDSLASTDTQYF
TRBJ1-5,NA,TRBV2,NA,TGTGCCAGCAGTCACGGGGATAGCAATCAGCCCCAGCATTTT,CASSHGDSNQPQHF
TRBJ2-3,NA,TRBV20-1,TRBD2,TGCAGTGCTAGTTTGTTAGCGGGGGTTACAGATACGCAGTATTTT,CSASLLAGVTDTQYF
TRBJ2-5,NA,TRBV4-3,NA,TGCGCCAGCAGCCAAGATTATCCCCGAGTGGAGACCCAGTACTTC,CASSQDYPRVETQYF
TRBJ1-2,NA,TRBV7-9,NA,TGTGCCAGCAGCCCCCCGACAGAAAACTATGGCTACACCTTC,CASSPPTENYGYTF
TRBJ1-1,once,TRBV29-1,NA,TGCAGCGTTGCTTTTTTGAACACTGAAGCTTTCTTT,CSVAFLNTEAFF
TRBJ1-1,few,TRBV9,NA,TGTGCCAGCAGCGTCCGAGATACTGAAGCTTTCTTT,CASSVRDTEAFF
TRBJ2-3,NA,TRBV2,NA,TGTGCCAGCAGTGAAACTGCGCGGTCTAGCACAGATACGCAGTATTTT,CASSETARSSTDTQYF
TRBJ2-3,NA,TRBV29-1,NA,TGCAGCGCCACGGGAAGGTCTACAGATACGCAGTATTTT,CSATGRSTDTQYF
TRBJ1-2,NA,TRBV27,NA,TGTGCCAGCAGTTTAACCCCGGCTAACTATGGCTACACCTTC,CASSLTPANYGYTF
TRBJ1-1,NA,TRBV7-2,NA,TGTGCCAGCAGCTCGTTTGGGGGGTCTCGCACTGAAGCTTTCTTT,CASSSFGGSRTEAFF
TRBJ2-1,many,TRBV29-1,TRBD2,TGCAGCGTTGAGGTACTAGCGGGAGTTCCCTACAATGAGCAGTTCTTC,CSVEVLAGVPYNEQFF
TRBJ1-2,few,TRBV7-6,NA,TGTGCCAGCAGCTTAGCAACCGGGACATACGATGGCTACACCTTC,CASSLATGTYDGYTF
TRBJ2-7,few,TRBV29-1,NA,TGCAGCGTTGAGGGCGTCCGGGACAAAAACTCCTACGAGCAGTACTTC,CSVEGVRDKNSYEQYF
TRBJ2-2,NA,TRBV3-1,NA,TGTGCCAGCAGCAAAGGCGACAAGACCGGGGAGCTGTTTTTT,CASSKGDKTGELFF
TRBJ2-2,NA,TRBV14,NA,TGTGCCAGCAGCCAAGTGTCAGGCACCGGGGAGCTGTTTTTT,CASSQVSGTGELFF
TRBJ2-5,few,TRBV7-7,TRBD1,TGTGCTAGCAGCCGGGGACAGGGAATCCAAGAGACCCAGTACTTC,CASSRGQGIQETQYF
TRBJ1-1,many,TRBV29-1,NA,TGCAGCGAAAAGAGCGGGGCTGCCGAAGCTTTCTTT,CSEKSGAAEAFF
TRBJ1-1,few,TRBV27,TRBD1,TGTGCCAGCAGTCCAATCCCGCTGACAGGGTCCGCCGAAGCTTTCTTT,CASSPIPLTGSAEAFF
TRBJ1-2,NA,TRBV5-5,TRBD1,TGTGCCAGCAGCTTGAGGACAGGGAGGGCTGGCTACACCTTC,CASSLRTGRAGYTF
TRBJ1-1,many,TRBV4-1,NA,TGCGCCAGCAGCCCTATTGGGAGGGCCATGAACACTGAAGCTTTCTTT,CASSPIGRAMNTEAFF